This T cell receptor beta chain is drawn from a study of cytomegalovirus exposure and HLA in healthy donors. Overall study results and limits: Sequencing likely produced, as an artifact, a cluster of highly shared sequence variants.

A word on this clone: Its target is not known.

Vbeta (60) and Jbeta (13) primers were used in the PCR. Profiling relied on immunoSEQ multiplex PCR, and the TCRdb table lists in-frame clones only, not all of them. The sample has over 150,000 clones, 75% to 85% seen once. The germline V gene has CDR1 MDHEN and CDR2 SYDVKM. Trimming at V came to 7 bases and at J to 5 bases, leaving 12 bases not matched to a gene. The CDR3 covers 16 residues. The material sequenced was PBMCs. The genes are TRBV28 and TRBJ2-7; 12 bases fit TRBD2. The TCR originated in a woman aged 60 to 75 in good health and CMV-seropositive. CDR3 amino acids: CASTSVTSGSSHEQYF. CDR3 nucleotides: TGTGCCAGCACCTCAGTGACTAGCGGGAGTTCGCACGAGCAGTACTTC.